This T cell receptor beta chain was captured by sequencing in a study of blood T cell repertoires in COVID-19. Study-level background: Samples taken during acute and convalescent COVID-19 were collected in the United States, Italy and Spain. Sources were T cells, B-cell-depleted T cells, or PBMCs; the material itself was cDNA or gDNA.

The germline gives CDR1 SGHRS, CDR2 YFSETQ. The CDR3 spans 15 residues. V trimming: 3 bases; J trimming: 4 bases; junction bases outside the gene matches: 3. TCRdb's copy holds only in-frame clones and misses some; the assay was immunoSEQ multiplex PCR. Of around 220,000 clones in the sample, approximately 80% are singletons; the top ten hold about 7.7%. The gene calls are TRBV5-1 and TRBJ2-1, with 11 bases that match TRBD2. Material: PBMCs or T cells enriched from blood (not recorded which). This TCR was sampled from a middle-aged woman with acute COVID-19. The CDR3 nucleotides are TGCGCCAGCAGCTCTAGCGGGGGGAATTACAATGAGCAGTTCTTC. This translates into CASSSSGGNYNEQFF.